This T cell receptor (beta chain) was observed in a study of cytomegalovirus exposure and HLA in healthy donors. A few counts support this clone. Its antigen remains unidentified. Study-wide points: Published work reported that the classifier diagnosed cytomegalovirus status with high specificity and sensitivity. For most TCR sequences rarity was the rule, although some public TCRs occurred in many donors.

The CDR3 is made up of 14 amino acids. Deletions cut 2 bases from V and 2 bases from J, with 10 bases between. Germline V gene data show CDR1 as MDHEN and CDR2 as SYDVKM. The assay was immunoSEQ multiplex PCR, and TCRdb's table has in-frame clones only and misses some. The sample includes 150,000 to 200,000 clones, approximately 78% of them seen just once. This receptor was taken from a woman in her 30s in good health and CMV-seronegative. The sample consisted of PBMCs. J is TRBJ2-7 and V is TRBV28; TRBD2 might be the D (7 bases). CDR3 DNA sequence: TGTGCCAGCAGTTTAGGGGGGGCCACCTACGAGCAGTACTTC. Translating gives CASSLGGATYEQYF.